These 20 T cell receptor beta chains were all obtained from the same sample, sequenced in a study of T cells in Graves' hyperthyroidism and ophthalmopathy. RNA transcripts provided the source from which TCR beta CDR3 regions were amplified. HTBI primers were employed in a first-round RT-PCR of the TCR CDR3. TCRdb used MiXCR to reprocess the multiplex PCR reads, holding one entry per CDR3 protein. The sample has some 510,000 distinct CDR3 sequences, less than 25% seen once; the top ten hold 26%. Sequenced sample: blood. The receptors stem from a man younger than 30 with Graves' hyperthyroidism.

In its sample, this clonotype was seen a few times. The chain recombines TRBV5-1 with TRBJ2-5, with 13 bases aligning to TRBD2. V gave up 7 bases and J gave up 2 bases; unmatched junction bases: 5. Germline loops: CDR1 SGHRS, CDR2 YFSETQ. The CDR3 has 15 residues. In DNA form, the CDR3 reads TGCGCCAGCGGGGGACTAGCGGGGTCACAAGAGACCCAGTACTTC. Its translation: CASGGLAGSQETQYF.

As concerns this clonotype: Its ends do not fully match the called genes, so a read error is possible. The CDR3 sequence is CASSLETSRQETQYF. The CDR3 bases are TGTGCCAGCAGCTTAGAGACTAGCAGACAAGAGACCCAGTACTTC. The chain combines TRBV12-3 or TRBV12-4 with TRBJ2-5, with 7 bases lining up with TRBD2. The CDR3 is made up of 15 amino acids.

The CDR3 DNA reads TGCGCCAGCAGCTTGGAGGCAGGGATTAACACTGAAGCTTTCTTT. This gives the protein CASSLEAGINTEAFF. V is TRBV5-1 and J is TRBJ1-1; TRBD1 might be the D (5 bases). Trimming shortened V by 0 bases and J by 2 bases, and 11 bases separated the two germline ends. Looked up from germline, CDR1 is SGHRS and CDR2 is YFSETQ. The CDR3 is made up of 15 amino acids.

This clonotype appeared many times. This chain connects TRBV12-3 or TRBV12-4 to TRBJ1-3; 7 bases match TRBD1. V lost 2 bases and J lost 4; bases outside the gene matches: 5. There are 15 residues in the CDR3. The CDR3 DNA is TGTGCCAGCAGTTTATCGGCAGGGGGAGGAAACACCATATATTTT. Translation gives CASSLSAGGGNTIYF.

This clonotype was detected ten times or more. The J gene is TRBJ1-1, the V gene TRBV12-3 or TRBV12-4; the D is unclear. The CDR3 loop spans 12 amino acids. V gave up 6 bases and J gave up 11 bases, with 16 bases separating them. This CDR3 is CASRMTFRQAFF. Here the CDR3 DNA reads TGTGCCAGCAGGATGACGTTTAGGCAGGCTTTCTTT.

The genes are TRBV9 and TRBJ2-7, with D tentatively TRBD1 (5 bases). Germline CDR1 SGDLS, CDR2 YYNGEE. This CDR3 contains 15 residues. V dropped 0 bases and J dropped 2 bases, with 12 bases sitting between them. CDR3 sequence reads: CASSVGPDRTYEQYF. For the CDR3, the DNA is TGTGCCAGCAGCGTAGGCCCCGACAGAACCTACGAGCAGTACTTC.

CDR3 sequence reads: CASGLQGQETQYF. In nucleotides, the CDR3 is TGTGCCAGCGGATTACAGGGCCAAGAGACCCAGTACTTC. V usage is TRBV3-1 and J usage is TRBJ2-5; a possible D gene is TRBD1 (6 bases). The germline V gene has CDR1 LGHDT and CDR2 YNNKEL (reference sequence). Trimming pared 8 bases from V and 1 base from J, leaving 11 bases between. This CDR3 has 13 amino acids.

The chain employs TRBV5-1 and TRBJ2-7; 10 bases are shared with TRBD1. Germline values: CDR1 SGHRS, CDR2 YFSETQ. V shed 0 bases and J 4 bases; nucleotides not matched to a gene: 4. This CDR3 comprises 15 residues. The CDR3 DNA follows: TGCGCCAGCAGCTTGGAGACAGGGGGCAGTTACGAGCAGTACTTC. Translation: CASSLETGGSYEQYF.

This chain connects TRBV13 to TRBJ1-1; D gene uncertain. The CDR3 loop spans 13 amino acids. Germline V gene data show CDR1 as PRHDT and CDR2 as FYEKMQ (reference sequence). V was pared by 10 bases and J by 1 base, with 13 bases between. Here the CDR3 DNA reads TGTGCCACCGGTCGGGCAGGGAACACTGAAGCTTTCTTT. It encodes CATGRAGNTEAFF.

This clonotype was recorded at least ten times. This sequence joins TRBV6-1 and TRBJ1-1; D is undetermined. The CDR3 loop spans 13 amino acids. V lost 7 bases, J lost 7 bases, and 16 bases lay in between. Germline V gives CDR1 MNHNS, CDR2 SASEGT. CDR3 nucleotide sequence: TGTGCCAGCAACATTGACAACAGCCTTGAAGCTTTCTTT. It translates to CASNIDNSLEAFF.

This clonotype was seen many times. For the CDR3, the DNA is TGTGCCAGCAACCGAGGCGTGAACTATGGCTACACCTTC. This encodes CASNRGVNYGYTF. V is TRBV12-3 or TRBV12-4 and J is TRBJ1-2; no clear D. The V and J ends lost 7 bases and 2 bases respectively, with 11 bases between them. The CDR3 extends over 13 amino acids.

This clonotype was seen at least ten times. The chain combines TRBV6-5 with TRBJ1-1; D is uncertain. CDR1 is MNHEY, CDR2 SVGAGI, per germline. Trimming stripped 4 bases from V and 1 base from J, with 7 bases between. The CDR3 runs to 13 residues. The CDR3 DNA reads as TGTGCCAGCAGTTCGCAGTGGAACACTGAAGCTTTCTTT. Its protein product is CASSSQWNTEAFF.

In this sample, this clonotype turned up many times. The chain employs TRBV11-1 and TRBJ2-5; D gene ambiguous. Trimming stripped 5 bases from V and 3 bases from J, with 13 bases between. The germline V gene has CDR1 SGHAT and CDR2 FQDESV (reference sequence). This CDR3 region has 14 residues. The chain's CDR3 is CASSPDPTEETQYF. As DNA, the CDR3 is TGTGCCAGCAGCCCGGACCCGACGGAAGAGACCCAGTACTTC.

This clonotype was counted ten times or more. The V and J genes are TRBV6-5 and TRBJ1-1; TRBD1 aligns across 7 bases. Losses at the gene ends were 2 bases for V and 8 bases for J; bases not matched to a gene: 2. CDR3 length: 12 amino acids. CDR1 MNHEY and CDR2 SVGAGI come from the germline V gene. The CDR3 nucleotides read TGTGCCAGCAGTTACGGACAGGTGGAAGCTTTCTTT. Its translation: CASSYGQVEAFF.

The chain carries TRBV2 and TRBJ2-5; D is unresolved. V was cut by 6 bases and J by 1 base, with 12 bases left in between. In germline, CDR1 is SNHLY, CDR2 FYNNEI. This CDR3 contains 14 residues. The CDR3 reads CASSALLPQETQYF. The CDR3 DNA follows: TGTGCCAGCAGCGCACTCCTCCCCCAAGAGACCCAGTACTTC. Drawing the rest from reference TRBV2 and TRBJ2-5, the complete variable domain is EPEVTQTPSHQVTQMGQEVILRCVPISNHLYFYWYRQILGQKVEFLVSFYNNEISEKSEIFDDQFSVERPDGSNFTLKIRSTKLEDSAMYFCASSALLPQETQYFGPGTRLLVL.

This clonotype was observed many times. The rearrangement joins TRBV27 to TRBJ2-7; unclear D gene. Germline CDR1 reads MNHEY; CDR2 reads SMNVEV (reference sequence). This CDR3 has 15 amino acids. Trimming pared 1 base from V and 2 bases from J, leaving 12 bases between. The CDR3 loop reads CASSLYPGQPYEQYF. The CDR3 nucleotides read TGTGCCAGCAGTTTATACCCCGGGCAGCCCTACGAGCAGTACTTC.

V is TRBV12-3 or TRBV12-4 and J is TRBJ1-1, with D unclear. Trimming stripped 2 bases from V and 6 bases from J, with 7 bases between. The CDR3 is made up of 12 amino acids. The CDR3 DNA follows: TGTGCCAGCAGTTTATCCTACGCTGAAGCTTTCTTT. Translating it yields CASSLSYAEAFF.

J is TRBJ2-3 and V is TRBV27, with D unclear. The CDR3 has 13 amino acids. V shed 5 bases and J shed 2 bases, with 8 bases lying between them. Germline CDR1 is MNHEY and CDR2 is SMNVEV (reference sequence). The CDR3 nucleotides are TGTGCCAGCAGTCCCCGAATCACAGATACGCAGTATTTT. It is translated as CASSPRITDTQYF.

This clonotype showed up many times. The gene calls are TRBV28 and TRBJ1-1; no firm D call. Germline loops: CDR1 MDHEN, CDR2 SYDVKM. The CDR3 is 16 amino acids. V shed 6 bases and J shed 1 base, with 18 bases lying between them. As DNA, the CDR3 is TGTGCCAGCAGCACTCTCATGGGAGGGAAGAACACTGAAGCTTTCTTT. This translates into CASSTLMGGKNTEAFF.

This clonotype was seen at least ten times. The chain is built from TRBV6-5 and TRBJ2-2, with 9 positions matching TRBD1. Trimming took 2 bases from V and 3 from J; bases not matched to a gene: 4. The CDR3 contains 16 residues. CDR1 is MNHEY, CDR2 SVGAGI, per germline. This CDR3 reads CASSYTGGGDTGELFF. Here the CDR3 DNA reads TGTGCCAGCAGTTACACAGGGGGCGGGGACACCGGGGAGCTGTTTTTT.